These 23 T cell receptor beta chains came from one sample sequenced in a study of blood T cell repertoires in COVID-19. Profiling relied on immunoSEQ multiplex PCR, and the TCRdb table lists in-frame clones only, not all of them. Among hundreds of thousands of clones listed, around 89% were seen once. Sequences were obtained from peripheral blood. The source of these receptors is a woman aged 30 to 39 with COVID-19, enrolled during active disease.

This sequence joins TRBV7-9 and TRBJ2-3, with TRBD2 matching 9 bases. The CDR3 has 20 amino acids. V lost 5 bases to trimming and J lost 7 bases; unmatched junction nucleotides: 25. Germline assignment: CDR1 SEHNR and CDR2 FQNEAQ (reference sequence). The CDR3 sequence is CASSTSGTRINSGSPHTQYF. The CDR3 coding sequence is TGTGCCAGCAGCACTTCCGGGACACGGATTAATAGCGGGAGCCCCCATACGCAGTATTTT.

In this sample, this clone turned up a few times. The chain carries TRBV6-1 and TRBJ1-3; unclear D gene. With 2 bases removed from V and 0 bases from J, the gap between germline ends came to 11 bases. This CDR3 has 16 amino acids. CDR1 MNHNS and CDR2 SASEGT come from the germline V gene. In DNA form, the CDR3 reads TGTGCCAGCAGTGAAACTTACAGTCTCTCTGGAAACACCATATATTTT. This encodes CASSETYSLSGNTIYF.

The genes are TRBV11-1 and TRBJ2-1, with D possibly being TRBD2 (6 bases). The CDR3 has 14 residues. V lost 9 bases to trimming and J lost 12 bases, with 24 bases between them. Germline V gene lookup returns CDR1 SGHAT and CDR2 FQDESV (reference sequence). The CDR3 DNA reads TGTGCCAGTAGCCCAGGCGTAGCCATGGGGGGGCAGTTCTTC. Encoded protein: CASSPGVAMGGQFF.

This chain links TRBV7-6 with TRBJ2-7; a possible D gene is TRBD1 (6 bases). V shed 7 bases and J shed 6 bases, with 16 bases lying between them. Germline values: CDR1 SGHVS, CDR2 FNYEAQ. The CDR3 extends over 13 amino acids. The CDR3 DNA follows: TGTGCCAGCATCCCGGCCAGGGGAGCCGAGCAGTACTTC. Encoded protein: CASIPARGAEQYF.

This clone was recorded a few times. The V call is TRBV28, the J call TRBJ1-3; 10 nucleotides agree with TRBD1. V was pared by 8 bases and J by 1 base, with 14 bases of the junction left unmatched. CDR3 size: 18 residues. Germline V gene data show CDR1 as MDHEN and CDR2 as SYDVKM. The CDR3 region is CASFGTGEVYPSGNTIYF. The CDR3 bases are TGTGCCAGCTTCGGGACAGGGGAAGTCTACCCTTCTGGAAACACCATATATTTT.

This sequence joins TRBV7-2 and TRBJ2-1, with TRBD1 matching 8 bases. Germline V gene sequence: CDR1 SGHTA, CDR2 FQGNSA. This CDR3 is built from 17 residues. Losses at the gene ends were 0 bases for V and 5 bases for J; bases not matched to a gene: 9. Here the CDR3 reads CASSLARTGSGHNEQFF. CDR3 sequence (DNA): TGTGCCAGCAGCTTAGCCAGGACAGGGAGTGGCCACAATGAGCAGTTCTTC.

V and J are TRBV21-1 and TRBJ1-1. TRBV21-1 is annotated as a pseudogene. The CDR3 loop spans 18 amino acids. This CDR3 reads CASSHTNGWGGANTEAFF. CDR3 DNA sequence: TGTGCCAGCAGCCATACAAATGGCTGGGGGGGGGCAAACACTGAAGCTTTCTTT.

The genes are TRBV3-1 (or the pseudogene TRBV3-2) and TRBJ2-7, with D perhaps TRBD1 (5 bases). Germline loops: CDR1 LGHDT, CDR2 YNNKEL (reference sequence). V was cut by 4 bases and J by 5 bases, with 24 bases left in between. There are 17 residues in the CDR3. The CDR3 coding sequence is TGTGCCAGCAGCCCGATATATAATCAGGGAATGGGGAACGAGCAGTACTTC. It yields the protein CASSPIYNQGMGNEQYF.

The V call is TRBV6-2 or TRBV6-3, the J call TRBJ2-3; TRBD2 aligns across 9 bases. V trimming: 6 bases; J trimming: 8 bases; junction bases outside the gene matches: 15. Germline values: CDR1 MNHEY, CDR2 SVGEGT. The CDR3 is 16 residues long. DNA of the CDR3: TGTGCCAGCAGCGTTCCGCGGGGGGGCCTGGCAGGTACGCAGTATTTT. This gives the protein CASSVPRGGLAGTQYF.

The rearrangement joins TRBV9 to TRBJ2-1, with D maybe TRBD2 (7 bases). Germline loops: CDR1 SGDLS, CDR2 YYNGEE. Deletions cut 0 bases from V and 2 bases from J, with 12 bases between. The CDR3 runs 16 residues. CDR3 nucleotides: TGTGCCAGCAGCGTAGCCAGCGGGACAACCTACAATGAGCAGTTCTTC. The encoded protein is CASSVASGTTYNEQFF.

The genes are TRBV19 and TRBJ1-2, with no clear D. The CDR3 covers 17 residues. V dropped 3 bases and J dropped 6 bases, with 23 bases sitting between them. Germline lookup yields CDR1 LNHDA and CDR2 SQIVND (reference sequence). In DNA, the CDR3 is TGTGCCAGTAGTATCCCCTCTCCCGCGTTCTTACTCCATGGCTACACCTTC. Its translation is CASSIPSPAFLLHGYTF.

This sequence joins TRBV9 and TRBJ2-1, with D unclear. This CDR3 has 14 residues. The germline gives CDR1 SGDLS, CDR2 YYNGEE. V lost 3 bases, J lost 0 bases, and 7 bases lay in between. The CDR3 is CASSGYSSYNEQFF. The DNA of the CDR3 is TGTGCCAGCAGCGGTTATAGCTCCTACAATGAGCAGTTCTTC.

This chain uses TRBV4-3 with TRBJ2-1; 12 nucleotides align to TRBD2. The V and J ends lost 4 bases and 5 bases, in that order; junction bases with no gene match: 9. CDR3 length: 17 residues. CDR1 is LGHNA and CDR2 is YSLEER in the germline V gene. CDR3 nucleotides: TGCGCCAGCAGCCCCGGACTAGCGGGGAGTCTCCACAATGAGCAGTTCTTC. Its translation: CASSPGLAGSLHNEQFF.

Note on this clone: Because the CDR3's place on the DNA is in doubt, the DNA is left out and the CDR3 is given as listed by TCRdb. The genes are TRBV25-1 and TRBJ1-2; TRBD1 is the table's D call, not checked against the DNA. The germline V gene encodes CDR1 MGHDK and CDR2 SYGVNS. The CDR3 sequence runs 13 residues, both termini included. CDR3 amino acids: CASSEWGPGAQTF.

CDR3 residues: CASSYHKGDTGELFF. Written as DNA, the CDR3 is TGTGCCAGCAGTTACCACAAAGGGGACACCGGGGAGCTGTTTTTT. The chain carries TRBV6-5 and TRBJ2-2; a possible D gene is TRBD1 (5 bases). The CDR3 consists of 15 residues. V was clipped by 2 bases and J by 3 bases, with 10 bases between them. Germline V CDR1 and CDR2: MNHEY, SVGAGI.

The chain recombines TRBV30 with TRBJ2-1, with D perhaps matching TRBD1 (6 bases). V dropped 1 base and J dropped 4 bases, with 14 bases sitting between them. Germline assignment: CDR1 GTSNPN and CDR2 SVGIG (reference sequence). This CDR3 has 15 residues. The CDR3 DNA sequence: TGTGCCTGGAGTGGGACAGCTGTAGTATACAATGAGCAGTTCTTC. Amino acid sequence: CAWSGTAVVYNEQFF.

The table lists this clone with a count of one. The J gene is TRBJ2-7, the V gene TRBV7-2; tentatively, D is TRBD2 (5 bases). CDR1 is SGHTA and CDR2 is FQGNSA in the germline V gene. The CDR3 runs to 20 residues. Deletions cut 0 bases from V and 4 bases from J, with 28 bases between. This CDR3 reads CASSLAPTSAWVSRRYEQYV. DNA for the CDR3: TGTGCCAGCAGCTTAGCGCCCACGTCGGCATGGGTCAGCCGGAGGTACGAGCAGTACGTC.

CDR3 in amino acids: CASSEAPPGGGPGYGYTF. DNA of the CDR3: TGTGCCAGCAGTGAAGCCCCCCCCGGGGGGGGACCTGGCTATGGCTACACCTTC. V usage is TRBV6-1 and J usage is TRBJ1-2, with a tentative D call TRBD1 (5 bases). Looked up from germline, CDR1 is MNHNS and CDR2 is SASEGT. The ends were cut back, 0 bases at V and 4 bases at J, with 21 bases in the middle. CDR3 length equals 18 residues.

The genes are TRBV24-1 and TRBJ2-3; no clear D. CDR1 and CDR2 (germline): KGHDR, SFDVKD. The ends were cut back, 5 bases at V and 4 bases at J, with 6 bases in the middle. This CDR3 region has 12 residues. The CDR3 sequence is CATSGGSDTQYF. In DNA form, the CDR3 reads TGTGCCACCAGTGGAGGCTCAGATACGCAGTATTTT.

The chain uses TRBV4-2 and TRBJ2-3; D might be TRBD2 (6 bases). Per germline, CDR1 LGHNA and CDR2 YNFKEQ. The CDR3 has 18 residues. The V and J ends lost 1 base and 5 bases respectively, with 22 bases between them. CDR3: CASSQGGPTSRYRDTQYF. CDR3 nucleotide sequence: TGTGCCAGCAGCCAAGGTGGGCCGACTAGTCGTTACCGAGATACGCAGTATTTT.

This clone was detected only a few times. V is TRBV6-1 and J is TRBJ2-5; TRBD2 is a possible D gene (6 bases). V lost 0 bases, J lost 4 bases, and 12 bases lay in between. Germline lookup yields CDR1 MNHNS and CDR2 SASEGT. There are 15 residues in the CDR3. CDR3 in amino acids: CASSEANWDSETQYF. CDR3 DNA: TGTGCCAGCAGTGAAGCGAACTGGGACTCAGAGACCCAGTACTTC.

This clone has a single count. V gene TRBV19 combines with J gene TRBJ1-4, with 8 bases aligning to TRBD1. The length of the CDR3 is 15 residues. Germline V lookup: CDR1 LNHDA, CDR2 SQIVND (reference sequence). The V and J ends lost 8 bases and 8 bases, in that order; junction bases with no gene match: 13. The CDR3: CASRTTGVEEEKLFF. As DNA, the CDR3 is TGTGCCAGTCGAACGACAGGGGTAGAAGAAGAAAAACTGTTTTTT.

The chain employs TRBV4-3 and TRBJ1-2; 9 bases align to TRBD1. V gave up 5 bases and J gave up 3 bases; unmatched junction bases: 4. The germline gives CDR1 LGHNA, CDR2 YSLEER. This CDR3 has 14 residues. CDR3 sequence: CASSSWTGDYGYTF. CDR3 nucleotides: TGCGCCAGCAGCTCTTGGACAGGGGACTATGGCTACACCTTC.